Presented here are 19 T cell receptor beta chains from one specimen sequenced in a study of blood T cell repertoires in COVID-19. The assay was immunoSEQ multiplex PCR, and TCRdb's table has in-frame clones only and misses some. The sample carries roughly 41,000 clones, about 88% recorded once. Material: peripheral blood. These receptors originate from a human donor in a cohort sampled during active COVID-19.

The chain combines TRBV7-3 with TRBJ2-5; tentative D call: TRBD2 (5 bases). The CDR3 has 13 residues. The germline V gene encodes CDR1 SGHTA and CDR2 FQGTGA. V dropped 5 bases and J dropped 3 bases, with 10 bases sitting between them. This chain's CDR3 is CASSPSREETQYF. CDR3 DNA sequence: TGTGCCAGCAGCCCTTCGAGGGAAGAGACCCAGTACTTC.

The CDR3 protein is CASSFFVGSGGTGELFF. CDR3 nucleotide sequence: TGTGCCAGCAGCTTTTTCGTAGGTAGCGGAGGCACCGGGGAGCTGTTTTTT. The chain joins TRBV5-6 to TRBJ2-2, with D possibly being TRBD2 (6 bases). This CDR3 is built from 17 residues. Trimming pared 2 bases from V and 4 bases from J, leaving 18 bases between. CDR1 and CDR2 (germline): SGHDT, YYEEEE.

Only a few counts were recorded for this clone. The genes are TRBV4-1 and TRBJ1-1, with 8 bases fitting TRBD1. Germline trimming cut 0 bases from V and 4 bases from J; bases unmatched to any gene: 10. This CDR3 has 17 residues. Germline loops: CDR1 MGHRA, CDR2 YSYEKL. The CDR3 spells CASSQDHLGTGVTEAFF. The CDR3 bases are TGCGCCAGCAGCCAAGATCACTTAGGGACAGGAGTCACTGAAGCTTTCTTT.

V and J are TRBV5-1 and TRBJ2-5, with no clear D. The germline V gene has CDR1 SGHRS and CDR2 YFSETQ. V was clipped by 0 bases and J by 3 bases, with 9 bases between them. The CDR3 spans 14 residues. The CDR3 DNA reads as TGCGCCAGCAGCTTGGAGGAGAACAAAGAGACCCAGTACTTC. It translates to CASSLEENKETQYF.

This clone has a single count. For the CDR3, the DNA is TGTGCCAGCAGTCCACAGGGAGGGGAGCTGTTTTTT. Protein product: CASSPQGGELFF. The chain is built from TRBV28 and TRBJ2-2, with D possibly matching TRBD1 (6 bases). CDR3 size: 12 residues. Germline CDR1 MDHEN, CDR2 SYDVKM. The V and J ends lost 5 bases and 8 bases respectively, with 9 bases between them. Full variable domain (rest looked up from reference TRBV28 and TRBJ2-2): DVKVTQSSRYLVKRTGEKVFLECVQDMDHENMFWYRQDPGLGLRLIYFSYDVKMKEKGDIPEGYSVSREKKERFSLILESASTNQTSMYLCASSPQGGELFFGEGSRLTVL.

The chain uses TRBV28 and TRBJ2-1; 11 bases match TRBD2. The V gene end was trimmed by 2 bases and the J gene end by 1 base; junction bases not matched to a gene: 7. CDR1 is MDHEN, CDR2 SYDVKM, per germline. The CDR3 totals 18 residues. CDR3 sequence: CASSLRGASGRSYNEQFF. CDR3 in DNA: TGTGCCAGCAGTTTAAGGGGGGCTAGCGGGAGGTCCTACAATGAGCAGTTCTTC. The full variable domain, completed using reference TRBV28 and TRBJ2-1, is DVKVTQSSRYLVKRTGEKVFLECVQDMDHENMFWYRQDPGLGLRLIYFSYDVKMKEKGDIPEGYSVSREKKERFSLILESASTNQTSMYLCASSLRGASGRSYNEQFFGPGTRLTVL.

The chain links TRBV6-1 to TRBJ2-1; 8 bases agree with TRBD2. This CDR3 region has 17 residues. After removal of 0 bases from V and 0 bases from J, the junction contained 4 bases not matched to a gene. Germline V lookup: CDR1 MNHNS, CDR2 SASEGT. CDR3 residues: CASSEALSGSSYNEQFF. In nucleotides, the CDR3 is TGTGCCAGCAGTGAAGCGCTGAGCGGGAGCTCCTACAATGAGCAGTTCTTC.

The gene calls are TRBV12-3 or TRBV12-4 and TRBJ1-2, with D maybe TRBD1 (6 bases). The V end was cut by 6 bases, the J end by 5 bases, with 10 bases between. The CDR3 has 12 amino acids. CDR3 protein: CASSGQRYGYTF. For the CDR3, the DNA is TGTGCCAGCAGCGGACAGAGGTATGGCTACACCTTC.

J is TRBJ1-1 and V is TRBV28; D may be TRBD1 (5 bases). Germline assignment: CDR1 MDHEN and CDR2 SYDVKM. This CDR3 is built from 16 residues. Trimming left V 1 base short and J 6 bases short, with 18 bases between. This CDR3 is CASSLYSPPQGPEAFF. DNA of the CDR3: TGTGCCAGCAGTTTATATTCCCCCCCGCAGGGCCCTGAAGCTTTCTTT.

The chain has TRBV7-9 and TRBJ2-7; tentatively, D is TRBD1 (5 bases). The CDR3 loop spans 13 amino acids. The germline V gene encodes CDR1 SEHNR and CDR2 FQNEAQ (reference sequence). Trimming removed 4 bases at V and 0 bases at J, with 7 bases between. The CDR3 DNA follows: TGTGCCAGCAGCTCAGACAGCTCCTACGAGCAGTACTTC. Its translation: CASSSDSSYEQYF.

This clone was picked up a small number of times. The chain has TRBV3-1 (or the pseudogene TRBV3-2) and TRBJ1-4; perhaps TRBD1 as D (5 bases). The CDR3 has 16 amino acids. The V end lost 0 bases, the J end lost 6 bases, and 14 bases lay between the germline ends. Germline lookup yields CDR1 LGHDT and CDR2 YNNKEL (reference sequence). This CDR3 reads CASSQEPGRVDEKLFF. CDR3 bases: TGTGCCAGCAGCCAAGAACCAGGGAGGGTGGATGAAAAACTGTTTTTT.

The chain is built from TRBV18 and TRBJ2-3; 8 bases line up with TRBD1. After removal of 3 bases from V and 5 bases from J, the junction contained 7 bases not matched to a gene. Germline assignment: CDR1 KGHSH and CDR2 LQKENI. The CDR3 covers 15 residues. CDR3 in amino acids: CASSPAQGARDTQYF. The CDR3 DNA reads TGTGCCAGCTCACCCGCGCAGGGGGCTAGAGATACGCAGTATTTT.

The chain employs TRBV27 and TRBJ2-5; 8 bases line up with TRBD2. Per germline, CDR1 MNHEY and CDR2 SMNVEV (reference sequence). Trimming cost V 5 bases and J 7 bases; bases outside gene matches: 6. The CDR3 is 13 amino acids. As DNA, the CDR3 is TGTGCCAGCAGTCCCGGGACTAGGGGGACCCAGTACTTC. It specifies CASSPGTRGTQYF.

The chain couples TRBV4-2 to TRBJ2-7; TRBD2 aligns across 13 bases. V trimming: 6 bases; J trimming: 5 bases; junction bases outside the gene matches: 7. Germline CDR1 and CDR2: LGHNA and YNFKEQ. The CDR3 totals 15 residues. For the CDR3, the DNA is TGTGCCAGCAGTGAGACTAGCGGGAGGCCGAACGAGCAGTACTTC. Protein: CASSETSGRPNEQYF.

This clone was recorded once. The chain joins TRBV24-1 to TRBJ2-3; possibly TRBD2 for D (5 bases). The length of the CDR3 is 13 residues. In germline, CDR1 is KGHDR, CDR2 SFDVKD. V was clipped by 1 base and J by 10 bases, with 11 bases between them. CDR3: CATSDFAVRAQYF. DNA for the CDR3: TGTGCCACCAGTGATTTTGCAGTGAGGGCGCAGTATTTT.

The CDR3 region is CASSQGQGRNTQYF. CDR3 coding DNA: TGTGCCAGCAGCCAGGGACAGGGGAGGAATACGCAGTATTTT. The chain joins TRBV14 to TRBJ2-3; 10 bases align to TRBD1. The length of the CDR3 is 14 residues. The V and J ends lost 3 bases and 7 bases, in that order; junction bases with no gene match: 4. Germline values: CDR1 SGHDN, CDR2 FVKESK. The variable domain in full, completed from reference TRBV14 and TRBJ2-3, reads EAGVTQFPSHSVIEKGQTVTLRCDPISGHDNLYWYRRVMGKEIKFLLHFVKESKQDESGMPNNRFLAERTGGTYSTLKVQPAELEDSGVYFCASSQGQGRNTQYFGPGTRLTVL.

The V gene is TRBV27, the J gene TRBJ2-1; weak D call: TRBD2 (6 bases). The CDR3 length is 14 residues. Trimming cost V 4 bases and J 6 bases, with 13 bases left between them. Germline V CDR1 and CDR2: MNHEY, SMNVEV (reference sequence). CDR3 DNA sequence: TGTGCCAGCAGTTCACCCGGTAGCGGCAATGAGCAGTTCTTC. As protein: CASSSPGSGNEQFF.

V usage is TRBV5-4 and J usage is TRBJ2-1, with 11 bases lining up with TRBD1. The CDR3 is made up of 15 amino acids. Germline lookup yields CDR1 SGHNT and CDR2 YYREEE (reference sequence). V trimming: 4 bases; J trimming: 4 bases; junction bases outside the gene matches: 4. This chain's CDR3 is CASSVGQGAYNEQFF. The CDR3 coding sequence is TGTGCCAGCAGCGTCGGACAGGGGGCTTACAATGAGCAGTTCTTC.

DNA for the CDR3: TGTGCCAGCACCCTCCGCGACAGACCTACAGATACGCAGTATTTT. Its translation: CASTLRDRPTDTQYF. The chain links TRBV9 to TRBJ2-3; D possibly corresponds to TRBD1 (5 bases). CDR1 and CDR2 from the germline V gene are SGDLS and YYNGEE. This CDR3 region has 15 residues. Trimming removed 6 bases at V and 3 bases at J, with 17 bases between. Full variable domain (missing parts from reference TRBV9 and TRBJ2-3): DSGVTQTPKHLITATGQRVTLRCSPRSGDLSVYWYQQSLDQGLQFLIQYYNGEERAKGNILERFSAQQFPDLHSELNLSSLELGDSALYFCASTLRDRPTDTQYFGPGTRLTVL.